The 8 T cell receptor beta chains presented below share a single source sample, sequenced in a study of beta chain features in type 1 diabetes. Study-wide points: The study found moderately but significantly shorter TCRB CDR3s in all four CD4+ subsets of Type 1 diabetes patients.

Their cognate antigens are unknown. Expressed TCRB transcripts were sequenced because the isolated RNA had all been reverse transcribed beforehand. Only in-frame clones appear in the TCRdb table, and some are missing; sequencing was by immunoSEQ multiplex PCR. The sample has tens of thousands of clones, under 75% seen once; the top ten hold roughly 4.5%. Sequences were obtained from Tregs from blood. The receptors were gathered from a young man with type 1 diabetes.

The J gene is TRBJ2-4, the V gene TRBV5-4; a weak D match, TRBD1 (6 bases). V was cut by 2 bases and J by 1 base, with 16 bases left in between. The CDR3 is 17 residues long. Germline CDR1 and CDR2: SGHNT and YYREEE (reference sequence). Written as DNA, the CDR3 is TGTGCCAGCAGCTTTTTGATTACAGGGAACGCCAAAAACATTCAGTACTTC. Translated, it gives CASSFLITGNAKNIQYF.

In this sample, this clone is medium-sized. This chain links TRBV7-2 with TRBJ1-4; 7 bases map to TRBD1. CDR3 length: 16 amino acids. The germline CDR1 and CDR2 sequences are SGHTA and FQGNSA. The junction had 9 bases not matched to a gene; V was cut back by 0 bases and J by 8 bases. The CDR3 nucleotides read TGTGCCAGCAGCTTAGCGGGCCCAGGGGGAACCGAAAAACTGTTTTTT. Protein sequence: CASSLAGPGGTEKLFF.

The chain combines TRBV7-9 with TRBJ1-2, with D hard to call. Germline CDR1 is SEHNR and CDR2 is FQNEAQ (reference sequence). Trimming removed 5 bases at V and 4 bases at J, with 11 bases between. CDR3 length: 13 residues. The CDR3 sequence: CASSAGLVYGYTF. The CDR3 DNA is TGTGCCAGCAGCGCAGGTTTAGTCTATGGCTACACCTTC.

The chain employs TRBV6-5 and TRBJ2-7; TRBD1 is a possible D gene (6 bases). The CDR3 is 13 residues long. Germline V CDR1 and CDR2: MNHEY, SVGAGI. Trimming cost V 7 bases and J 3 bases, with 13 bases left between them. Written as DNA, the CDR3 is TGTGCCAGCATGCCCCAGGGGCTCTACGAGCAGTACTTC. Amino acid sequence: CASMPQGLYEQYF.

This chain joins TRBV7-2 and TRBJ1-1; unclear D gene. V lost 7 bases to trimming and J lost 1 base, with 10 bases between them. The CDR3 covers 13 residues. The germline V gene has CDR1 SGHTA and CDR2 FQGNSA. CDR3 sequence: CASTLRRNTEAFF. CDR3 coding DNA: TGTGCCAGCACCCTACGGAGGAACACTGAAGCTTTCTTT.

This clone was counted only a few times. CDR3 sequence (DNA): TGCGCCAGCAGCTTGATGGACGCCAGCGGGCGGGCTGGTGAGCAGTACTTC. Amino acids: CASSLMDASGRAGEQYF. The chain is built from TRBV5-1 and TRBJ2-7; TRBD2 might be the D (6 bases). V shed 1 base and J shed 7 bases, with 24 bases lying between them. Germline-derived CDR1 and CDR2 are SGHRS and YFSETQ. CDR3 length: 17 amino acids.

V gene TRBV28 combines with J gene TRBJ2-5; 12 nucleotides line up with TRBD2. Germline V lookup: CDR1 MDHEN, CDR2 SYDVKM. Trimming at V came to 3 bases and at J to 4 bases, leaving 3 bases not matched to a gene. The CDR3 has 15 residues. CDR3 protein: CASSFQGLAGETQYF. DNA for the CDR3: TGTGCCAGCAGTTTCCAGGGACTAGCGGGAGAGACCCAGTACTTC.

The chain uses TRBV6-1 and TRBJ2-5, with D uncertain. Trimming took 6 bases from V and 2 from J, leaving 16 bases between them. The CDR3 contains 15 residues. Germline CDR1 is MNHNS and CDR2 is SASEGT. This CDR3 reads CASSQRSETQETQYF. The CDR3, as DNA: TGTGCCAGCAGCCAGCGTTCAGAGACTCAAGAGACCCAGTACTTC.